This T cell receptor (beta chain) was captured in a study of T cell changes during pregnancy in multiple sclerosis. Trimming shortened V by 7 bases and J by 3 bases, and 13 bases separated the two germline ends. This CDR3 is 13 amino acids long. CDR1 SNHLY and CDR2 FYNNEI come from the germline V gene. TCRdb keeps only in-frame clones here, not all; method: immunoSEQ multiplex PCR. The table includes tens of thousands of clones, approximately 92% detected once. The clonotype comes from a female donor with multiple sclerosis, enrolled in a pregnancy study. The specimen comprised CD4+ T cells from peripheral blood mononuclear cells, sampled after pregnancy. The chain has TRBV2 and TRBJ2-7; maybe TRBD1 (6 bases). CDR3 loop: CASTREQGYEQYF. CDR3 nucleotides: TGTGCCAGCACGAGGGAACAGGGCTACGAGCAGTACTTC.